Listed below are T cell receptor beta chains from one sample, sequenced in a study of blood T cells in healthy people across ages. One entry per CDR3 protein results from TCRdb running MiXCR on the 5' RACE reads. The table has roughly 1,800,000 distinct CDR3 sequences, around 48% seen once. The sample was blood. These receptors were obtained from a woman between 40 and 55 years old in good health. CDR3s include the opening cysteine and the closing phenylalanine or tryptophan. The D gene is left open where the match is weak. Clone size is shown for a subset of rows, as once, few, many or a class of expanded clone.

clone_size	d_call	cdr3_length	v_call	j_call	cdr3_aa
-	TRBD1	17	TRBV2	TRBJ1-4	CASSDPPQRGPIEKLFF
-	-	16	TRBV5-1	TRBJ2-1	CASSGRTGLPDNEQFF
once	TRBD2	16	TRBV9	TRBJ2-3	CASSSSGALSTDTQYF
few	-	15	TRBV7-9	TRBJ2-6	CASSYLRQPTDVLTF
-	-	12	TRBV28	TRBJ2-4	CASTGEGNIQYF
few	-	15	TRBV12-3/TRBV12-4	TRBJ1-4	CASSINRVEHEKLFF
many	-	14	TRBV7-2	TRBJ2-7	CASSRDVTVGEQYF
few	TRBD1	16	TRBV6-5	TRBJ1-2	CASSYTGTGTTYGYTF
few	-	12	TRBV6-5	-	CASINPPYEQYF
few	-	12	TRBV20-1	TRBJ1-4	CSARGSNEKLFF
-	TRBD1	13	TRBV14	TRBJ1-2	CASSGWQGDGYTF
-	-	14	TRBV29-1	TRBJ1-5	CSVQEGQRNQPQHF
-	-	10	TRBV29-1	TRBJ2-1	CSVAGGARFF
-	TRBD2	20	TRBV6-5	TRBJ2-4	CASSYPPGGSLVLAKNIQYF
-	TRBD1	11	TRBV7-9	TRBJ1-6	CASSSTGLLHF
-	TRBD1	13	TRBV6-5	TRBJ2-5	CASSDLGDRRQYF
-	-	12	TRBV20-1	TRBJ2-7	CSARGVIYEQYF
few	TRBD1	16	TRBV6-5	TRBJ1-5	CASSYRWTGGDQPQHF
-	-	17	TRBV5-1	TRBJ2-7	CASSLAGREGLTYEQYF
-	-	16	TRBV12-3/TRBV12-4	TRBJ2-7	CASSPPLTSFPLEQYF
-	-	13	TRBV11-1	TRBJ2-1	CASSFDTLNEQFF
-	TRBD1	13	TRBV28	TRBJ1-2	CASNRDSNYGYTF
-	-	14	TRBV29-1	TRBJ2-3	CSVGGRYSTDTQYF
few	TRBD1	16	TRBV7-2	TRBJ2-7	CASSQSSGTGAYEQYF
-	TRBD1	13	TRBV27	TRBJ1-1	CASWDRANTEAFF
-	TRBD1	13	TRBV5-1	TRBJ1-2	CTSRTGENYGYTF